Below are 15 T cell receptor beta chains sequenced from a single sample in a study of blood T cell repertoires in COVID-19. Clones were read by immunoSEQ multiplex PCR, and TCRdb kept only the in-frame ones, dropping some. The repertoire holds roughly 200,000 clones, with about 88% as singletons. The sample taken for sequencing was PBMCs or T cells enriched from blood (not recorded which). The receptors were sampled from a woman aged 40 to 55 with acute COVID-19.

The chain uses TRBV5-4 and TRBJ1-2; 10 positions agree with TRBD1. The CDR3 consists of 17 residues. V trimming: 3 bases; J trimming: 4 bases; junction bases outside the gene matches: 12. Looked up from germline, CDR1 is SGHNT and CDR2 is YYREEE (reference sequence). The CDR3 DNA sequence: TGTGCCAGCAGCTCGCAGACAGGGGGCCAAAGGCGCTATGGCTACACCTTC. It specifies CASSSQTGGQRRYGYTF.

V gene TRBV18 combines with J gene TRBJ1-6, with 10 bases lining up with TRBD1. Per the germline V gene, CDR1 is KGHSH and CDR2 is LQKENI. V lost 6 bases to trimming and J lost 5 bases; unmatched junction nucleotides: 4. The CDR3 runs 15 residues. The chain's CDR3 is CASSRGTGDNSPLHF. Here the CDR3 DNA reads TGTGCCAGCTCGCGGGGGACAGGGGATAATTCACCCCTCCACTTT.

The rearrangement links TRBV5-1 to TRBJ2-1, with TRBD2 matching over 7 bases. After removal of 5 bases from V and 9 bases from J, the junction contained 14 bases not matched to a gene. Germline lookup yields CDR1 SGHRS and CDR2 YFSETQ. The CDR3 consists of 15 residues. CDR3 residues: CASSWVGGHVGEQFF. The CDR3 region has the DNA TGCGCCAGCAGTTGGGTGGGAGGGCACGTGGGTGAGCAGTTCTTC.

This clone is a singleton in its sample. This rearrangement joins TRBV7-9 to TRBJ1-2; a possible D gene is TRBD1 (5 bases). Trimming removed 6 bases at V and 1 base at J, with 15 bases between. In germline, CDR1 is SEHNR, CDR2 FQNEAQ (reference sequence). CDR3 length: 15 amino acids. The CDR3 protein is CASRSRTPDNYGYTF. CDR3 DNA: TGTGCCAGCAGGTCTAGGACACCCGATAACTATGGCTACACCTTC.

The count of this clone is one. V usage is TRBV2 and J usage is TRBJ1-4; D call uncertain. From germline, CDR1 is SNHLY and CDR2 FYNNEI. The CDR3 loop spans 12 amino acids. V was shortened by 8 bases and J by 4 bases, with 8 bases between the two germline ends. The CDR3 DNA is TGTGCCAGCCGGTTTGGTAATGAAAAACTGTTTTTT. It specifies CASRFGNEKLFF.

In this sample, this clone turned up a few times. This chain links TRBV4-3 with TRBJ2-3; TRBD1 matches at 10 bases. The CDR3 length is 15 residues. Trimming cost V 4 bases and J 6 bases; bases outside gene matches: 7. Germline CDR1 is LGHNA and CDR2 is YSLEER. The CDR3 sequence: CASSRSGQGGDTQYF. Written as DNA, the CDR3 is TGCGCCAGCAGCCGGAGCGGACAGGGGGGGGATACGCAGTATTTT.

The chain has TRBV11-2 and TRBJ2-7; the D gene is possibly TRBD2 (7 bases). In germline, CDR1 is SGHAT, CDR2 FQNNGV. Between the trimmed V and J ends, which lost 3 bases and 2 bases, there was a span of 23 bases. The length of the CDR3 is 18 residues. CDR3 in amino acids: CASSFRRLGGATTYEQYF. Written as DNA, the CDR3 is TGTGCCAGCAGCTTCCGCCGATTGGGGGGGGCTACCACCTACGAGCAGTACTTC.

V is TRBV4-1 and J is TRBJ1-5, with D maybe TRBD1 (5 bases). This CDR3 has 15 amino acids. Trimming took 1 base from V and 6 from J, leaving 13 bases between them. Germline values: CDR1 MGHRA, CDR2 YSYEKL. For the CDR3, the DNA is TGCGCCAGCAGCCAAGGTGGAGGGGAGACTCAGCCCCAGCATTTT. Translating gives CASSQGGGETQPQHF.

The chain carries TRBV6-2 or TRBV6-3 and TRBJ2-1; D perhaps matches TRBD2 (5 bases). CDR1 is MNHEY and CDR2 is SVGEGT in the germline V gene. There are 15 residues in the CDR3. V shed 0 bases and J shed 4 bases, with 10 bases lying between them. This CDR3 is CASSYSDSGYNEQFF. The CDR3 nucleotides read TGTGCCAGCAGTTACTCGGACTCGGGTTACAATGAGCAGTTCTTC.

V usage is TRBV19 and J usage is TRBJ1-2; D gene ambiguous. The CDR3 consists of 14 residues. V lost 1 base and J 0 bases, leaving 6 bases between the germline ends. The germline V gene encodes CDR1 LNHDA and CDR2 SQIVND (reference sequence). CDR3 bases: TGTGCCAGTAGTATAGCGGTAGCTAACTATGGCTACACCTTC. Amino acids: CASSIAVANYGYTF.

This rearrangement joins TRBV19 to TRBJ1-1; 9 bases are a match to TRBD1. The V gene's germline CDR1 is LNHDA and CDR2 SQIVND (reference sequence). This CDR3 is built from 13 residues. V lost 6 bases, J lost 5 bases, and 4 bases stayed unmatched. The CDR3 bases are TGTGCCAGTAGCCAGGGACAGGGTACTGAAGCTTTCTTT. The encoded protein is CASSQGQGTEAFF.

The J gene is TRBJ2-5, the V gene TRBV3-1 (or the pseudogene TRBV3-2), with 9 bases lining up with TRBD2. Per germline, CDR1 LGHDT and CDR2 YNNKEL (reference sequence). V lost 4 bases to trimming and J lost 0 bases; unmatched junction nucleotides: 3. The CDR3 length is 15 residues. The CDR3 sequence is CASSLAGGYQETQYF. The CDR3 DNA sequence: TGTGCCAGCAGCCTGGCGGGGGGGTACCAAGAGACCCAGTACTTC.

The chain combines TRBV11-2 with TRBJ2-7; D might be TRBD1 (7 bases). V was shortened by 5 bases and J by 7 bases, with 21 bases between the two germline ends. Germline CDR1 and CDR2: SGHAT and FQNNGV. The CDR3 spans 15 residues. The CDR3 bases are TGTGCCAGCAGCCCTCCCGGGACAGCGGGCCGGGAGCAGTACTTC. Translation gives CASSPPGTAGREQYF.

This sequence joins TRBV2 and TRBJ2-1, with 7 positions matching TRBD1. CDR3 length: 13 residues. Germline V lookup: CDR1 SNHLY, CDR2 FYNNEI. V shed 7 bases, J shed 8 bases, and the junction held 8 bases outside the gene matches. CDR3 amino acids: CASIGGRLYEQFF. CDR3 in DNA: TGTGCCAGCATAGGGGGCCGGCTCTATGAGCAGTTCTTC. Complete variable domain (other parts from reference TRBV2 and TRBJ2-1): EPEVTQTPSHQVTQMGQEVILRCVPISNHLYFYWYRQILGQKVEFLVSFYNNEISEKSEIFDDQFSVERPDGSNFTLKIRSTKLEDSAMYFCASIGGRLYEQFFGPGTRLTVL.

V and J are TRBV19 and TRBJ1-5; 8 nucleotides align to TRBD1. Germline assignment: CDR1 LNHDA and CDR2 SQIVND (reference sequence). CDR3 length: 14 amino acids. V was pared by 6 bases and J by 2 bases, with 3 bases of the junction left unmatched. The CDR3 nucleotides are TGTGCCAGTAGGTCGACAGGGGGCAATCAGCCCCAGCATTTT. This translates into CASRSTGGNQPQHF.